This T cell receptor beta chain was sequenced during a study of blood T cell repertoires in COVID-19. Overall study: In each case, the material was cDNA or gDNA derived from T cells, B-cell-depleted T cells, or PBMCs.

Some clones are missing from TCRdb's copy, which holds only in-frame ones; the method was immunoSEQ multiplex PCR. The top ten clones hold roughly 2.9% of a sample with over 150,000 clones, approximately 80% of them seen once. The CDR3 totals 15 residues. This receptor was obtained from a woman aged 55-75 years with acute or convalescent COVID-19. Sequencing was performed on peripheral blood. This chain joins TRBV12-2 and TRBJ1-3; TRBD1 is the table's D call and was not checked against the DNA. TRBV12-2 is tagged as a pseudogene. This CDR3 is CASRPDRGPGNTIYF. Here the CDR3 DNA reads TGTGCAAGTCGCCCCGACAGGGGGCCTGGAAACACCATATATTTT.